This T cell receptor beta chain originates from a study of T cells after yellow fever vaccination. Study overall: SMART-Seq v4 Ultra Low Input prepared libraries from low-cell fractions. Whole-study findings and limits: Clones from primary vaccination mostly reappeared after the booster (roughly 95% CD4, approximately 91% CD8). Few clonotypes appeared in both CD4 and CD8 compartments.

They built TCR cDNA with 5'RACE template switching, a step that put in a universal primer site and UMIs. TCRdb re-called the 5' RACE reads through MiXCR, storing one row per CDR3 protein. Here the sample spans hundreds of thousands of distinct CDR3 sequences, less than 15% being singletons. A word on this clonotype: Its antigen is not identified.

The CDR3 consists of 16 residues. Germline lookup yields CDR1 MDHEN and CDR2 SYDVKM. Unmatched junction bases numbered 9, after V lost 2 bases and J lost 7 bases. This sequence was found in a man aged 25 to 40 who received the YFV17D yellow fever vaccine. The source material was PBMCs, sampled on the day of the yellow fever booster vaccination. This rearrangement joins TRBV28 to TRBJ2-3; 10 bases are shared with TRBD2. CDR3 sequence (DNA): TGTGCCAGCAGTTTAATCGCCAGCGGGAGGGGATATACGCAGTATTTT. Amino acid sequence: CASSLIASGRGYTQYF.